This note documents a single T cell receptor beta chain sequence. No cognate antigen has been identified for it. Qualities for individual bases were not recorded, and no much larger clone is one base off. This sample was included in a study of T cells in Graves' hyperthyroidism and ophthalmopathy (dated by TCRdb to between 2018 and 2020). Background on the whole study: Peripheral blood was sampled at the time of initial diagnosis, prior to any treatment. A discovery cohort of about a hundred patients, 43 with Graves' ophthalmopathy and about 60 with stable Graves' hyperthyroidism, was used to find distinguishing TCR V-J signatures. An independent validation cohort of under 20 hyperthyroidism patients and about 16 patients who later progressed to ophthalmopathy tested prospective prediction of ophthalmopathy. The approximately 98 discovery patients were randomly divided into training and test sets at a 7:3 ratio. In roughly six Graves' hyperthyroidism patients, the study also compared T-cell repertoires from thyroid tissue with T-cell repertoires from blood. After blood sampling, hyperthyroidism patients were treated with methimazole at a starting dose of 30 mg daily, and ophthalmopathy patients were treated with high-dose intravenous methylprednisolone. The paper describes TCR Vbeta CDR3 sequencing of 120 to 150 peripheral blood samples, made up of some 40 ophthalmopathy patients, 70 to 75 hyperthyroidism patients and roughly 17 progressor patients. Study-wide conclusions, independent of this receptor: Blood samples also contained most of the expanded thyroid clonotypes (frequency above 0.001), which suggests that blood repertoires may reflect thyroid immune responses. In validation, progression to ophthalmopathy was predicted by the model with nearly 71% sensitivity and 72% to 80% specificity, a median of about 6 months before onset. Sample size was not statistically predetermined, and blinding of investigators to group allocation was not performed. A 13 V-J signature model separated ophthalmopathy from stable hyperthyroidism, with 87.88% sensitivity and roughly 81% specificity in cross-validation and 80%/75% in testing.

Moderately to severely active disease, a Clinical Activity Score of at least 3, a NOSPECS grade of at least 4, and a duration under 3 months were present in ophthalmopathy patients. Exclusion was applied to patients with uncontrolled infections, other autoimmune diseases, pregnancy or lactation. Clinical symptoms, serum thyroxine and TRAb, thyroid ultrasound, and orbital computed tomography formed the basis for the diagnoses. PBMCs were separated from roughly 9.3 ml of fresh peripheral blood using Ficoll-Paque density gradient centrifugation. Total RNA was extracted using Trizol reagent, and RNA quality was assessed on an Agilent 2100 Bioanalyzer. From the cysteine up to the phenylalanine, the CDR3 has a length of 15 residues. Only the CDR3 part of the read is kept: 45 bases, read in frame from the first base. V is reduced by 3 bases and J by 5 bases, leaving a spacing of 17 bases between them. In the germline V gene, CDR1 corresponds to SGDLS and CDR2 to YYNGEE.

The TCR beta CDR3 regions were amplified from RNA transcripts. The first round of RT-PCR for the TCR CDR3 was performed with the HTBI primer set and the Qiagen OneStep RT-PCR kit. The libraries were constructed in a second round of multiplex PCR and then size-selected and purified. The libraries were sequenced on an Illumina HiSeq2000 using paired-end 100 bp reads. In the paper's pipeline: Raw data were processed with SOAPnuke, discarding reads with adapters, uncalled bases, mean Phred below 15, or no exact constant-primer or identifier match. High-quality paired reads were merged with COPE v1.2.5, and unique nucleotide sequences were defined as clonotypes. Clonotypes were aligned to IMGT TRBV, TRBD and TRBJ reference segments using MiTCR v1.1. The analysis included only V-J combinations with a frequency above 0.0001, which together covered more than 98% of the repertoires. The TCS score was defined as F50 (clonal expansion) divided by E x V (chaos), with BLOSUM62-based TCRdist calculated between CDR3 peptides within each V-J. Welch's t-statistics and random forest reduced roughly 530 V-J features to 13, which were used in a naive Bayes classifier (R e1071). Starting from the raw public reads, TCRdb applied fastp trimming at Q25, assembled clones with MiXCR and retained in-frame beta chains. Identical CDR3 protein sequences are pooled into one entry, listed with their most common genes and DNA. The V and J calls follow TCRdb's processing rather than the paper's. Here the sample has approximately 600,000 distinct CDR3 sequences; under 25% occur a single time. Clones ranked in the top ten supply roughly 30% of the sample.

The rearranged segments are TRBV9 and TRBJ2-5, with TRBD2 as a weak D call on 6 bases. The sequencing input was blood. The receptor was isolated from a man aged 25 to 40 with Graves' ophthalmopathy. The CDR3 in this case is CASSAAEGWRETQYF. The nucleotides read TGTGCCAGCAGCGCAGCGGAGGGTTGGCGTGAGACCCAGTACTTC.